Following are 5 T cell receptor beta chains from one sample sequenced in a study of cytomegalovirus exposure and HLA in healthy donors. Produced via immunoSEQ multiplex PCR; TCRdb's table is partial and in-frame only. This sample has approximately 100,000 clones, with roughly nine tenths found just once. The sample consisted of PBMCs. Receptors originate from a woman in her 30s in good health and CMV-seronegative.

This clone turned up a few times. The rearrangement joins TRBV5-1 to TRBJ1-6; 9 bases agree with TRBD1. Germline lookup yields CDR1 SGHRS and CDR2 YFSETQ. J lost 8 bases, V lost 4 bases, and 7 bases had no gene match. The CDR3 is 15 residues long. CDR3 in amino acids: CASSLAGTGYSPLHF. The CDR3 DNA is TGCGCCAGCAGCCTGGCCGGGACAGGGTATTCACCCCTCCACTTT.

The chain joins TRBV7-6 to TRBJ1-6; the D is unclear. The CDR3 covers 17 residues. V lost 1 base, J lost 0 bases, and 10 bases lay in between. Germline CDR1 and CDR2: SGHVS and FNYEAQ. The CDR3 bases are TGTGCCAGCAGCTTAGGTCCGGGTAGCTCCTATAATTCACCCCTCCACTTT. Encoded protein: CASSLGPGSSYNSPLHF.

The gene calls are TRBV2 and TRBJ1-4; the D gene is possibly TRBD1 (5 bases). The CDR3 covers 14 residues. Trimming shortened V by 5 bases and J by 4 bases, and 11 bases separated the two germline ends. In germline, CDR1 is SNHLY, CDR2 FYNNEI. The CDR3 is CASSSDKNNEKLFF. In DNA, the CDR3 is TGTGCCAGCAGTTCGGACAAGAATAATGAAAAACTGTTTTTT.

To note about this clone: One end of the junction is discordant with germline, which a read error may explain. The chain uses TRBV7-9 and TRBJ1-3; the D gene is possibly TRBD1 (5 bases). Germline V gives CDR1 SEHNR, CDR2 FQNEAQ (reference sequence). The CDR3 consists of 15 residues. In nucleotides, the CDR3 is TGTGCCAGCAGCTTAGGGACCGGGACTCCCCGTTTAGGCGGGTTT. Protein sequence: CASSLGTGTPRLGGF.

The chain is built from TRBV15 and TRBJ2-7; 10 bases match TRBD2. Germline loops: CDR1 LNHNV, CDR2 YYDKDF (reference sequence). V lost 0 bases and J lost 3; bases outside the gene matches: 5. There are 16 residues in the CDR3. The CDR3 loop is CATSRDTTSGRYEQYF. CDR3 nucleotide sequence: TGTGCCACCAGCAGAGACACGACTAGCGGGCGCTACGAGCAGTACTTC.